The 8 T cell receptor beta chains listed next were all sequenced from one sample in a study of T cells in narcolepsy (dated by TCRdb to 2016 to 2019). Library preparation employed the immunoSEQ multiplex PCR assay. Held by TCRdb, this immuneACCESS table contains in-frame sequences only and omits some clones. Under half of the omission traces to an unresolved V gene where checked; the cause of the rest is unknown. Present in this sample are around 25,000 clones, about 89% of which were seen just once. Of the sample, 1.1% is held by the ten largest clones. The sequenced sample consisted of CD45RA- memory CD4+ T cells from PBMCs. Per the publication, the cell subset or site label means: memory T cells sorted ex vivo from peripheral blood. These receptors originate from a human donor with narcolepsy.

The rearrangement uses TRBV4-1 and TRBJ2-2, with a weak D call TRBD1 (6 bases). The V and J ends lost 3 bases and 5 bases respectively, with 13 bases between them. The V gene's germline CDR1 is MGHRA and CDR2 YSYEKL. The CDR3 has 15 residues. CDR3 protein: CASSQDDRITGELFF. In DNA, the CDR3 is TGCGCCAGCAGCCAGGACGACAGGATAACCGGGGAGCTGTTTTTT.

The chain combines TRBV11-2 with TRBJ2-2, with a possible D match to TRBD1 (5 bases). The CDR3 runs to 15 residues. Trimming cost V 6 bases and J 0 bases, with 11 bases left between them. The germline CDR1 and CDR2 sequences are SGHAT and FQNNGV. CDR3 bases: TGTGCCAGCAGACCCGCAGGGACGAACACCGGGGAGCTGTTTTTT. The encoded protein is CASRPAGTNTGELFF.

The V and J genes are TRBV21-1 and TRBJ1-5. TRBV21-1 is annotated as a pseudogene. This CDR3 is built from 16 residues. The CDR3 is CASSKVPGQPHQPQHF. The CDR3 DNA follows: TGTGCCAGCAGCAAAGTCCCGGGCCAGCCACATCAGCCCCAGCATTTT.

The rearrangement links TRBV6-6 to TRBJ1-1; D remains ambiguous. The germline V gene encodes CDR1 MNHNY and CDR2 SVGAGI (reference sequence). Deletions cut 7 bases from V and 0 bases from J, with 12 bases between. This CDR3 contains 14 residues. CDR3 loop: CASNSLSMNTEAFF. The CDR3 region has the DNA TGTGCCAGCAATTCCTTGTCTATGAACACTGAAGCTTTCTTT.

J is TRBJ2-5 and V is TRBV10-1; D remains ambiguous. V was pared by 0 bases and J by 4 bases, with 6 bases between. CDR3 size: 13 residues. CDR1 and CDR2 from the germline V gene are WNHNN and SYGVQD (reference sequence). Written as DNA, the CDR3 is TGCGCCAGCAGTGAGTCAGGGCTAGAGACCCAGTACTTC. Protein sequence: CASSESGLETQYF.

This chain uses TRBV11-3 with TRBJ2-7; D may match TRBD1 or TRBD2 (5 bases each). The CDR3 is 15 amino acids. V lost 2 bases to trimming and J lost 1 base, with 12 bases between them. Germline lookup yields CDR1 SGHNT and CDR2 YENEEA. This CDR3 is CASSLNTGRSYEQYF. CDR3 bases: TGTGCCAGCAGCTTAAATACGGGACGGTCCTACGAGCAGTACTTC.

This sequence joins TRBV5-6 and TRBJ1-3; 7 positions match TRBD1. CDR1 and CDR2 from the germline V gene are SGHDT and YYEEEE. V was pared by 3 bases and J by 1 base, with 7 bases of the junction left unmatched. The CDR3 extends over 16 amino acids. CDR3 nucleotide sequence: TGTGCCAGCAGCTCGGACGGGACAGCGTCTGGAAACACCATATATTTT. Residues: CASSSDGTASGNTIYF. The entire variable domain, with the rest obtained from reference TRBV5-6 and TRBJ1-3, is as follows: DAGVTQSPTHLIKTRGQQVTLRCSPKSGHDTVSWYQQALGQGPQFIFQYYEEEERQRGNFPDRFSGHQFPNYSSELNVNALLLGDSALYLCASSSDGTASGNTIYFGEGSWLTVV.

The rearrangement joins TRBV7-9 to TRBJ1-2; 9 bases are a match to TRBD1. CDR1 and CDR2 from the germline V gene are SEHNR and FQNEAQ (reference sequence). CDR3 length: 15 amino acids. V gave up 6 bases and J gave up 7 bases; unmatched junction bases: 12. The CDR3 DNA sequence: TGTGCCAGCAGTTCCGACCTAGGACAGGGGACTGGCTACACCTTC. Its protein product is CASSSDLGQGTGYTF.